Below, one TCR beta chain is given with its context. Its cognate antigen is unknown. These data belong to a study of response to subunit inactivated influenza vaccine. The study, taken as a whole, reports: Few new T cells, the authors suggested, are recruited by each seasonal influenza vaccination.

The V gene end was trimmed by 6 bases and the J gene end by 6 bases; junction bases not matched to a gene: 10. This CDR3 comprises 14 residues. Germline loops: CDR1 MNHEY, CDR2 SVGEGT. Via MiXCR, TCRdb re-called the RT-PCR reads, giving one row per CDR3 protein. The table records roughly 780,000 distinct CDR3 sequences, approximately 17% of them present only once. The receptor's source is a man aged 45-65 years who received an inactivated influenza vaccine. V is TRBV6-2 or TRBV6-3 and J is TRBJ2-7; TRBD2 matches 8 bases. This specimen was PBMCs from blood, taken approximately 5 days after vaccination. The DNA for the CDR3 is TGTGCCAGCAGACCGGGACTAGTGACTAGCGAGCAGTACTTC. It specifies CASRPGLVTSEQYF.